This TCR beta chain was found in a study of control samples from healthy donors and cancer patients. The assay was immunoSEQ multiplex PCR, and TCRdb's table has in-frame clones only and misses some. Among about 410,000 clones listed, 80% to 95% were seen once. The CDR3 contains 13 residues. Trimming cost V 3 bases and J 7 bases, with 12 bases left between them. Looked up from germline, CDR1 is KGHDR and CDR2 is SFDVKD. This clone came up a few times. The genes are TRBV24-1 and TRBJ2-7; D gene ambiguous. The specimen was PBMCs. The TCR sequence derives from a middle-aged man with head and neck cancer. This CDR3 is CATSDGPYGEQYF. DNA of the CDR3: TGTGCCACCAGTGATGGTCCTTATGGGGAGCAGTACTTC.